A single sample is the source of the 8 T cell receptor beta chains below, sequenced in a study of T cells in Graves' hyperthyroidism and ophthalmopathy. The investigators amplified TCR beta CDR3 regions from RNA transcripts. First-round RT-PCR with HTBI primers amplified the TCR CDR3 region. TCRdb called the multiplex PCR reads again in MiXCR, with one record for every CDR3 protein. The repertoire holds about 560,000 distinct CDR3 sequences, with 16% as singletons. Sequencing was done on a sample of blood. Every receptor here comes from a woman younger than 30 with Graves' hyperthyroidism.

On this clonotype itself: One end of the junction does not line up with germline, which may come from a read error. V usage is TRBV28 and J usage is TRBJ1-2, with 8 bases aligning to TRBD1. CDR1 MDHEN and CDR2 SYDVKM come from the germline V gene. The CDR3 runs 15 residues. CDR3 bases: TGTGCCAGCACTTTACAGGGGACAGGCCTGGGGGGCTACACCTTC. Its protein product is CASTLQGTGLGGYTF.

The sample holds many counts of this clonotype. V is TRBV5-1 and J is TRBJ1-1; weak D call: TRBD1 (6 bases). Germline lookup yields CDR1 SGHRS and CDR2 YFSETQ. V was shortened by 3 bases and J by 6 bases, with 27 bases between the two germline ends. The CDR3 extends over 18 amino acids. This CDR3 is CASSSGFGGAKESAEAFF. The CDR3 region has the DNA TGCGCCAGCAGCTCGGGGTTCGGGGGCGCAAAAGAAAGTGCTGAAGCTTTCTTT. The whole variable domain, remainder taken from reference TRBV5-1 and TRBJ1-1, is KAGVTQTPRYLIKTRGQQVTLSCSPISGHRSVSWYQQTPGQGLQFLFEYFSETQRNKGNFPGRFSGRQFSNSRSEMNVSTLELGDSALYLCASSSGFGGAKESAEAFFGQGTRLTVV.

V and J are TRBV20-1 and TRBJ2-7; TRBD2 agrees at 9 bases. CDR1 is DFQATT, CDR2 SNEGSKA, per germline (reference sequence). The length of the CDR3 is 14 residues. Trimming removed 1 base from V and 7 bases from J; junction bases left unmatched: 8. Written as DNA, the CDR3 is TGCAGTGCTAGAGGGGCGGGAGGGCCGAGGGAGCAGTACTTC. Residues: CSARGAGGPREQYF.

This clonotype was seen more than once but under ten times. The chain joins TRBV12-5 to TRBJ2-5, with TRBD2 matching 8 bases. This CDR3 region has 13 residues. The V gene end was trimmed by 6 bases and the J gene end by 5 bases; junction bases not matched to a gene: 5. Germline-derived CDR1 and CDR2 are LGHNT and FRNRAP. DNA of the CDR3: TGTGCTAGTGGCGACCGGGGGGGCGAGACCCAGTACTTC. It is translated as CASGDRGGETQYF.

This clonotype was counted between two and nine times. The V gene is TRBV3-1, the J gene TRBJ1-3; TRBD1 agrees at 7 bases. Germline V gene lookup returns CDR1 LGHDT and CDR2 YNNKEL (reference sequence). The V segment lost 4 bases and the J segment 4 bases; nucleotides outside the gene matches: 7. This CDR3 has 15 residues. The CDR3 loop is CASSPYRGAGNTIYF. In nucleotides, the CDR3 is TGTGCCAGCAGCCCCTACAGGGGCGCGGGAAACACCATATATTTT.

The J gene is TRBJ2-7, the V gene TRBV27; 8 bases align to TRBD1. Near its end, the DNA agrees better with TRBJ2-1, so the J call may be wrong. The length of the CDR3 is 15 residues. From germline, CDR1 is MNHEY and CDR2 SMNVEV (reference sequence). DNA of the CDR3: TGTGCCAGCAGTCGTGGGACAGGAGTAACCTACGAGCAGTTCTTC. Translating it yields CASSRGTGVTYEQFF.

This clonotype was recorded a few times. This chain connects TRBV4-3 to TRBJ2-3; a possible D gene is TRBD1 (5 bases). The germline V and J ends were trimmed by 4 bases and 2 bases, with 7 bases remaining between them. The CDR3 has 13 residues. In germline, CDR1 is LGHNA, CDR2 YSLEER. Here the CDR3 reads CASSRGDTDTQYF. In DNA, the CDR3 is TGCGCCAGCAGCCGGGGCGACACAGATACGCAGTATTTT.

This clonotype has only a few counts. The V and J genes are TRBV5-5 and TRBJ2-1, with 7 bases fitting TRBD2. CDR1 is SGHKS, CDR2 YYEKEE, per germline (reference sequence). The CDR3 has 16 residues. V lost 3 bases, J lost 6 bases, and 12 bases stayed unmatched. CDR3 sequence: CASSSVGAGPSNEQFF. CDR3 nucleotides: TGTGCCAGCAGCTCCGTCGGAGCGGGACCCTCCAATGAGCAGTTCTTC.